This T cell receptor beta chain was captured in a study of OX40 agonist ivuxolimab in advanced cancers. Points from the study as a whole: Among the lowest peripheral clonal expansion occurred in 0.1-3.0 mg/kg partial responders.

Trimming cost V 6 bases and J 6 bases; bases outside gene matches: 6. The CDR3 has 14 residues. Germline V gene sequence: CDR1 LNHDA, CDR2 SQIVND (reference sequence). With respect to this clone: Antigen specificity is unknown.

The data were produced by immunoSEQ multiplex PCR, yet TCRdb's version contains in-frame clones alone and is incomplete. The sample records approximately 45,000 clones, around 85% being singletons. The sequences come from CD4+ or CD8+ T cells sorted from blood, collected in a trial of the OX40 agonist ivuxolimab. The TCR was taken from an adult with an advanced solid tumor such as melanoma, head and neck, liver or kidney cancer. This chain links TRBV19 with TRBJ2-2; 8 bases are a match to TRBD1. This CDR3 reads CASSGRTGPGELFF. For the CDR3, the DNA is TGTGCCAGTAGCGGCAGGACAGGGCCCGGGGAGCTGTTTTTT.